The 19 T cell receptor beta chains presented below share a single source sample, sequenced in a study of blood T cell repertoires in COVID-19. The assay was immunoSEQ multiplex PCR, and TCRdb's table has in-frame clones only and misses some. The sample records under 40,000 clones, around 84% being singletons. Sequenced sample: peripheral blood. Source of these receptors: a man aged 45-65 years with active or convalescent COVID-19.

The rearrangement joins TRBV9 to TRBJ1-1; TRBD1 matches at 7 bases. The V and J ends lost 4 bases and 1 base, in that order; junction bases with no gene match: 4. Germline V gene lookup returns CDR1 SGDLS and CDR2 YYNGEE. The CDR3 runs 14 residues. The CDR3 sequence is CASSYQGGNTEAFF. The CDR3, as DNA: TGTGCCAGCAGCTATCAGGGGGGGAACACTGAAGCTTTCTTT.

The CDR3 region has the DNA TGTGCCAGCAGCTTGGCGGGTTTTGGCTATAATTCACCCCTCCACTTT. It is translated as CASSLAGFGYNSPLHF. The chain carries TRBV5-4 and TRBJ1-6, with D uncertain. CDR1 SGHNT and CDR2 YYREEE come from the germline V gene (reference sequence). This CDR3 is built from 16 residues. Between the trimmed V and J ends, which lost 0 bases and 3 bases, there was a span of 10 bases.

The DNA for the CDR3 is TGTGCCAGCAGCTTAAATCCCAGGGCTGGGGAGACCCAGTACTTC. Its translation is CASSLNPRAGETQYF. The chain joins TRBV7-8 to TRBJ2-5; TRBD1 is a possible D gene (5 bases). The CDR3 consists of 15 residues. Germline assignment: CDR1 SGHVS and CDR2 FQNEAQ. V was pared by 2 bases and J by 5 bases, with 15 bases between.

In its sample, this clone was seen once. The sample has other DNA sequences that encode this CDR3 too. The chain combines TRBV6-5 with TRBJ1-1; 9 nucleotides agree with TRBD1. V shed 6 bases and J 2 bases; nucleotides not matched to a gene: 4. Germline lookup yields CDR1 MNHEY and CDR2 SVGAGI. CDR3 length: 14 amino acids. CDR3 residues: CASSSTGGNTEAFF. For the CDR3, the DNA is TGTGCCAGCAGCTCGACAGGGGGTAACACTGAAGCTTTCTTT.

This clone was counted a single time. This chain connects TRBV7-9 to TRBJ1-4, with D unclear. The germline V gene encodes CDR1 SEHNR and CDR2 FQNEAQ (reference sequence). This CDR3 region has 13 residues. V shed 4 bases and J shed 0 bases, with 3 bases lying between them. CDR3 protein: CASSSATNEKLFF. The CDR3 region has the DNA TGTGCCAGCAGCTCAGCAACTAATGAAAAACTGTTTTTT.

The chain recombines TRBV28 with TRBJ1-4; weak D call: TRBD1 (5 bases). This CDR3 region has 17 residues. Looked up from germline, CDR1 is MDHEN and CDR2 is SYDVKM. Trimming took off 3 bases at V and 0 bases at J, with 14 bases between the two ends. CDR3 sequence (DNA): TGTGCCAGCAGTTTTGCGGGGCTCCTTGCAACTAATGAAAAACTGTTTTTT. Translated, it gives CASSFAGLLATNEKLFF.

The chain has TRBV9 and TRBJ2-1; D is possibly TRBD2 (5 bases). V lost 0 bases to trimming and J lost 0 bases, with 10 bases between them. Per germline, CDR1 SGDLS and CDR2 YYNGEE. The CDR3 runs 16 residues. The CDR3 nucleotides are TGTGCCAGCAGCGTAGACGGGATTAGCTCCTACAATGAGCAGTTCTTC. Protein: CASSVDGISSYNEQFF. Full variable domain (remainder filled in from reference TRBV9 and TRBJ2-1): DSGVTQTPKHLITATGQRVTLRCSPRSGDLSVYWYQQSLDQGLQFLIQYYNGEERAKGNILERFSAQQFPDLHSELNLSSLELGDSALYFCASSVDGISSYNEQFFGPGTRLTVL.

The genes are TRBV19 and TRBJ2-1; 9 bases map to TRBD1. The CDR3 runs to 14 residues. The germline CDR1 and CDR2 sequences are LNHDA and SQIVND (reference sequence). V lost 7 bases and J lost 8; bases outside the gene matches: 9. The CDR3 bases are TGTGCCAGTAAACGGACAGGGGATAGGTATGAGCAGTTCTTC. This encodes CASKRTGDRYEQFF.

This rearrangement joins TRBV6-1 to TRBJ1-2, with TRBD1 as a possible D gene (6 bases). V was shortened by 1 base and J by 4 bases, with 13 bases between the two germline ends. CDR1 MNHNS and CDR2 SASEGT come from the germline V gene. The CDR3 spans 15 residues. CDR3 sequence reads: CASSEDGGGSYGYTF. In DNA form, the CDR3 reads TGTGCCAGCAGTGAAGACGGCGGGGGCAGCTATGGCTACACCTTC.

The chain uses TRBV7-6 and TRBJ2-5, with 10 positions matching TRBD1. The CDR3 is 15 amino acids. Germline lookup yields CDR1 SGHVS and CDR2 FNYEAQ. V lost 5 bases, J lost 5 bases, and 8 bases stayed unmatched. This CDR3 is CASSQSRTGGETQYF. The CDR3 DNA reads TGTGCCAGCAGCCAGAGTCGGACAGGGGGGGAGACCCAGTACTTC.

The CDR3 here is CASSYTQNTEAFF. The CDR3, as DNA: TGTGCCAGCAGTTATACACAGAACACTGAAGCTTTCTTT. The chain uses TRBV14 and TRBJ1-1; no firm D call. V gave up 6 bases and J gave up 1 base, with 9 bases separating them. Germline V gene sequence: CDR1 SGHDN, CDR2 FVKESK. This CDR3 is 13 amino acids long. Full variable domain (outside the CDR3, taken from reference TRBV14 and TRBJ1-1): EAGVTQFPSHSVIEKGQTVTLRCDPISGHDNLYWYRRVMGKEIKFLLHFVKESKQDESGMPNNRFLAERTGGTYSTLKVQPAELEDSGVYFCASSYTQNTEAFFGQGTRLTVV.

V gene TRBV6-1 combines with J gene TRBJ1-6; D not certain. Trimming shortened V by 2 bases and J by 0 bases, and 5 bases separated the two germline ends. Germline assignment: CDR1 MNHNS and CDR2 SASEGT. CDR3 length: 15 residues. The CDR3 sequence: CASSEYSSYNSPLHF. CDR3 DNA sequence: TGTGCCAGCAGTGAATATAGCTCCTATAATTCACCCCTCCACTTT.

V usage is TRBV7-2 and J usage is TRBJ2-5; 12 nucleotides align to TRBD2. The V gene's germline CDR1 is SGHTA and CDR2 FQGNSA. After removal of 5 bases from V and 5 bases from J, the junction contained 3 bases not matched to a gene. The CDR3 spans 14 residues. The chain's CDR3 is CASSPGLAGETQYF. As DNA, the CDR3 is TGTGCCAGCAGCCCGGGACTAGCGGGTGAGACCCAGTACTTC. Using reference TRBV7-2 and TRBJ2-5 for the parts outside the CDR3, the full variable domain is GAGVSQSPSNKVTEKGKDVELRCDPISGHTALYWYRQSLGQGLEFLIYFQGNSAPDKSGLPSDRFSAERTGGSVSTLTIQRTQQEDSAVYLCASSPGLAGETQYFGPGTRLLVL.

The V call is TRBV13, the J call TRBJ2-3, with 9 bases identical to TRBD2. Germline loops: CDR1 PRHDT, CDR2 FYEKMQ (reference sequence). Germline trimming cut 4 bases from V and 15 bases from J; bases unmatched to any gene: 8. CDR3 size: 12 residues. CDR3 DNA sequence: TGTGCCAGCAGCTCCTTAGCGGGGGTAGTTTATTTT. Its protein product is CASSSLAGVVYF.

The chain has TRBV7-3 and TRBJ2-3; D ambiguous. Germline V gene data show CDR1 as SGHTA and CDR2 as FQGTGA. V lost 5 bases and J 0 bases, leaving 12 bases between the germline ends. There are 15 residues in the CDR3. CDR3 nucleotides: TGTGCCAGCAGCCCCACAAGATCTAGCACAGATACGCAGTATTTT. Translation gives CASSPTRSSTDTQYF.

This clone was seen once. This chain links TRBV4-1 with TRBJ2-6; D might be TRBD1 (6 bases). The V end was cut by 4 bases, the J end by 0 bases, with 10 bases between. CDR3 length equals 16 residues. In germline, CDR1 is MGHRA, CDR2 YSYEKL. The CDR3 DNA sequence: TGCGCCAGCAGCCCCTCGGACAGCTCTGGGGCCAACGTCCTGACTTTC. Its translation: CASSPSDSSGANVLTF.

V is TRBV5-4 and J is TRBJ2-1; TRBD2 aligns across 14 bases. With V trimmed by 4 bases and J by 7 bases, 10 bases remained unmatched. The germline V gene encodes CDR1 SGHNT and CDR2 YYREEE (reference sequence). This CDR3 contains 17 residues. The CDR3 region is CASSGRLAGGLRNEQFF. The CDR3 DNA reads as TGTGCCAGCAGCGGGAGACTAGCGGGGGGGCTTAGGAATGAGCAGTTCTTC. Full variable domain (missing parts from reference TRBV5-4 and TRBJ2-1): ETGVTQSPTHLIKTRGQQVTLRCSSQSGHNTVSWYQQALGQGPQFIFQYYREEENGRGNFPPRFSGLQFPNYSSELNVNALELDDSALYLCASSGRLAGGLRNEQFFGPGTRLTVL.

This clone was observed once. V is TRBV5-1 and J is TRBJ2-1, with 7 nucleotides matching TRBD2. CDR1 SGHRS and CDR2 YFSETQ come from the germline V gene. CDR3 size: 15 residues. Trimming at V came to 0 bases and at J to 7 bases, leaving 7 bases not matched to a gene. The CDR3 protein is CASSLGWRGRNEQFF. DNA of the CDR3: TGCGCCAGCAGCTTGGGATGGCGGGGGAGGAATGAGCAGTTCTTC.

The CDR3 DNA is TGTGCCAGCAGCTTAGATGGGCAGGGGGCGCCCACCGGGGAGCTGTTTTTT. It yields the protein CASSLDGQGAPTGELFF. This chain connects TRBV11-2 to TRBJ2-2; 8 positions match TRBD1. Germline trimming cut 0 bases from V and 4 bases from J; bases unmatched to any gene: 7. Germline-derived CDR1 and CDR2 are SGHAT and FQNNGV. This CDR3 comprises 17 residues.